Listed below are T cell receptor beta chains from one sample, sequenced in a study of blood T cell repertoires in COVID-19. Clones were read by immunoSEQ multiplex PCR, and TCRdb kept only the in-frame ones, dropping some. The data contain 150,000 or so clones, about nine tenths of them singletons. Source material: peripheral blood. The origin of the receptors is a man aged 80 or over with acute or convalescent COVID-19. The CDR3 runs from the conserved cysteine through the conserved F or W. D genes are given only for firm matches. Clone size is not always given. Where it is, it says once, few, many or a class for expanded clones.

j_call d_call clone_size v_call cdr3_nt cdr3_aa
TRBJ1-4 TRBD1 - TRBV19 TGTGCCAGTAGTATATGGGACAGAAGTGAAAAACTGTTTTTT CASSIWDRSEKLFF
TRBJ2-3 TRBD1 - TRBV5-1 TGCGCCAGCAGTTCCGGGACAGGGGCCACAGATACGCAGTATTTT CASSSGTGATDTQYF
TRBJ2-1 - - TRBV20-1 TGCAGTGCTAGTAGGGGTTCCGACAATGAGCAGTTCTTC CSASRGSDNEQFF
TRBJ1-4 - - TRBV28 TGTGCCAGCAGCCACGAATGGGGGCAGAGTGAAAAACTGTTTTTT CASSHEWGQSEKLFF
TRBJ2-7 - - TRBV28 TGTGCCAGCAGTTCAGGGCATGTGGGTTTGAAGCTCGAGCAGTACTTC CASSSGHVGLKLEQYF
TRBJ2-3 - - TRBV10-2 TGCGCCAGCAGTCCCCAGAATACGCAGTATTTT CASSPQNTQYF
TRBJ2-7 - - TRBV12-3/TRBV12-4 TGTGCCAGCAGCCCGGGGTTATACGAGCAGTACTTC CASSPGLYEQYF
TRBJ1-1 TRBD1 - TRBV18 TGTGCCAGCTCTCCCGGGACAGGGGGCCGGGCTGAAGCTTTCTTT CASSPGTGGRAEAFF
TRBJ2-7 TRBD1 few TRBV27 TGTGCCAGCAGTTCCCGCGACAGGGTGGGCTACGAGCAGTACTTC CASSSRDRVGYEQYF
TRBJ2-5 - - TRBV19 TGTGCCAGTAGTATGGGGGGAGGTATACAAGAGACCCAGTACTTC CASSMGGGIQETQYF
TRBJ2-3 TRBD2 - TRBV5-1 TGCGCCAGCAGCTTAAATAGCGGGGGGGGCACAGATACGCAGTATTTT CASSLNSGGGTDTQYF